The rows below give T cell receptor beta chains drawn from one sample of a study of T cell responses to AZD1222 COVID-19 vaccine. Clones were sequenced by immunoSEQ multiplex PCR, and TCRdb holds only the in-frame ones, with some missing. The sample holds tens of thousands of clones, under 90% seen once. The source was peripheral blood, collected 28 days after the second AZD1222 dose. The receptors were gathered from an adult who received the AZD1222 COVID-19 vaccine. The CDR3 runs from the conserved cysteine through the conserved F or W. The D gene is left open where the match is weak. Rows give clone size only sometimes, using once, few, many, or a class for an expanded clone.

j_gene,v_gene,abundance,d_gene,CDR3aa
TRBJ1-6,TRBV5-1,-,-,CASSLAGGSPLHF
TRBJ1-4,TRBV7-2,few,-,CASSPTLQRNEKLFF
TRBJ2-7,TRBV2,-,-,CASGGQTYEQYF
TRBJ1-1,TRBV3-1/TRBV3-2,-,-,CASSEQGNTEAFF
TRBJ1-1,TRBV5-1,-,-,CASSLAGQGTEAFF
TRBJ1-5,TRBV18,-,TRBD1,CASSPGRGDNQPQHF
TRBJ1-4,TRBV25-1,-,-,CASSESRGLIEKLFF
TRBJ2-5,TRBV29-1,-,-,CSGGKQETQYF
TRBJ2-5,TRBV7-2,-,-,CASSRPGTPKETQYF
TRBJ1-2,TRBV4-1,-,-,CASSQDTGISSGYTF
TRBJ1-6,TRBV2,-,TRBD1,CASSEQGLASSYNSPLHF
TRBJ2-2,TRBV10-3,few,TRBD1,CAIGTDNTGELFF
TRBJ1-3,TRBV19,few,-,CASSTQGANGNTIYF
TRBJ2-5,TRBV10-1,-,-,CASSESTRDREETQYF
TRBJ2-1,TRBV28,-,TRBD1,CASRPGQNYNEQFF
TRBJ1-2,TRBV3-1/TRBV3-2,-,-,CASSRELKSGYTF
TRBJ2-2,TRBV23-1,-,-,CASNSTQKHTGELFF
TRBJ1-1,TRBV7-6,-,-,CASSLALVGRTNTEAFF
TRBJ2-1,TRBV19,-,TRBD2,CASSMGSSGGIYNEQFF
TRBJ2-2,TRBV2,-,TRBD1,CAGGTGANTGELFF
TRBJ2-1,TRBV7-3,-,-,CASSLVPYNEQFF
TRBJ2-7,TRBV28,-,-,CASSLPGAGAYEQYF
TRBJ2-7,TRBV19,-,TRBD2,CASSKENRLAGGEQYF
TRBJ1-6,TRBV28,-,TRBD1,CASSLLQGAASPLHF
TRBJ1-3,TRBV7-2,-,-,CASSLGPHLSGNTIYF
TRBJ1-4,TRBV11-2,-,-,CASSPTRGRREKLFF
TRBJ2-3,TRBV28,-,-,CASKGGGTDTQYF
TRBJ2-3,TRBV6-4,-,TRBD1,CASGQGTSTDTQYF
TRBJ1-1,TRBV6-2/TRBV6-3,-,TRBD1,CASSQTGDYTEAFF
TRBJ1-5,TRBV6-2/TRBV6-3,-,-,CASSRGVTLRPQHF
TRBJ2-7,TRBV7-2,-,-,CASSLDGAGMAYEQYF
TRBJ1-4,TRBV4-1,-,-,CASSHPGEINEKLFF
TRBJ1-2,TRBV6-5,-,-,CASSYSSGVGAYGYTF
TRBJ2-5,TRBV7-8,once,TRBD2,CASSLVLVAGETQYF
TRBJ2-3,TRBV19,-,-,CASSHRADTQYF
TRBJ1-6,TRBV28,-,-,CASIKGTVNSPLHF
TRBJ1-5,TRBV28,-,-,CASSTPEAGTSNQPQHF
TRBJ2-7,TRBV9,-,-,CASSVAQGHEQYF
TRBJ1-4,TRBV29-1,-,-,CSVEPPKAGCKLFF
TRBJ2-7,TRBV3-1/TRBV3-2,-,-,CASSPGGVYEQYF
TRBJ2-7,TRBV2,-,TRBD1,CASTGQGVIGEQYF
TRBJ2-7,TRBV14,once,TRBD1,CASSLGQGAYEQYF
TRBJ2-5,TRBV3-1/TRBV3-2,-,TRBD2,CASSRSGLSYQETQYF
TRBJ2-7,TRBV5-5,-,TRBD1,CASSWARDRGFEQYF
TRBJ2-7,TRBV6-5,-,-,CASSLVAGVGEQYF
TRBJ2-1,TRBV7-2,-,-,CASSPGGPSYNEQFF
TRBJ2-7,TRBV7-9,-,-,CASSHEGGGEQYF
TRBJ1-1,TRBV7-6,-,-,CASSPNMNTEAFF